This T cell receptor beta chain originates from a study of beta chain features in type 1 diabetes. This CDR3 is built from 15 residues. This clone was seen repeatedly, ten times or more. The antigen is unknown. Regarding the study as a whole: VDJ junctions sequenced from type 1 diabetes patients showed fewer insertions and more deletions. Among patients with Type 1 diabetes, TCRB CDR3s were moderately but significantly shorter in every one of the four CD4+ subsets.

TCRB transcripts that were expressed got sequenced, as all of the isolated RNA had been reverse transcribed. Roughly 3.6 million reads per sample were averaged for naive, central memory and regulatory samples. Method: immunoSEQ multiplex PCR; TCRdb's copy keeps in-frame clones and lacks some. The table has under 300,000 clones, about 8% seen once. This receptor was identified in a woman younger than 30 in good health. V usage is TRBV21-1 and J usage is TRBJ2-1; the table gives TRBD1 as D, unverified against the DNA. TRBV21-1 constitutes a pseudogene. Material for sequencing was central memory CD4+ T cells from blood. The CDR3 bases are TGTGCCATCTCACCTGACACGACCCCGGACAATGAGCAGTTCTTC. This sequence encodes CAISPDTTPDNEQFF.